This T cell receptor (beta chain) was observed in a study of T cell responses to AZD1222 COVID-19 vaccine. Second-dose timings of about 4 or about 12 weeks were pooled. Study findings and constraints: Reportedly, close to half of spike-specific TCRs are directed against unmutated variant regions. There were mostly white British donors and more females than males, and clonal diversity was possibly underestimated. Spike-specific TCRs gained breadth and depth after people received two AZD1222 doses.

Looked up from germline, CDR1 is SGHTA and CDR2 is FQGNSA. This CDR3 has 17 residues. V dropped 0 bases and J dropped 5 bases, with 16 bases sitting between them. Turning to this clone: Its antigen is as yet unknown.

Repertoires were generated with immunoSEQ multiplex PCR, while TCRdb's copy carries only in-frame clones and drops some. The sample has more than 85,000 clones, about 91% seen once; the top ten hold approximately 45%. The sequenced sample was peripheral blood, obtained 28 days after the second AZD1222 dose. V is TRBV7-2 and J is TRBJ1-4; D gene ambiguous. The receptor was isolated from an adult who received the AZD1222 COVID-19 vaccine. The CDR3 sequence is CASSLAVSRRLNEKLFF. As DNA, the CDR3 is TGTGCCAGCAGCTTAGCTGTGTCGCGGCGCTTGAATGAAAAACTGTTTTTT.